These 30 T cell receptor beta chains share one sample of origin, sequenced in a study of breast tumors, draining lymph nodes, adjacent tissues (dated by TCRdb to between 2015 and 2016). Libraries were made using multiplex PCR. The instrument given in TCRdb is Illumina HiSeq 2000. Starting from the raw public reads, TCRdb applied fastp trimming at Q25, assembled clones with MiXCR and retained in-frame beta chains. Identical CDR3 proteins give one entry, which carries the most common genes and DNA. The sample data list roughly 260,000 distinct CDR3 sequences, and 30% of these were observed just once. Around 1.1% of the sample rests with the top ten. Lymph node samples were obtained from the axillary draining lymph nodes of breast cancer patients. The sequencing sample was made of axillary lymph node tissue. The receptors derive from a female donor with breast cancer. Some clones in this sample may be carry-over from other donors' samples.

The chain has TRBV12-3 or TRBV12-4 and TRBJ1-5, with 10 bases identical to TRBD1. CDR3 length: 17 amino acids. Trimming removed 5 bases from V and 5 bases from J; junction bases left unmatched: 12. The CDR3, as DNA: TGTGCCAGCAGTCCTAGCGGGACAGGGGAGGTTTATCAGCCCCAGCATTTT. Its translation: CASSPSGTGEVYQPQHF.

J is TRBJ1-3 and V is TRBV28; D uncertain. This CDR3 is built from 18 residues. Germline-derived CDR1 and CDR2 are MDHEN and SYDVKM. The V and J ends lost 0 bases and 4 bases respectively, with 19 bases between them. CDR3 protein: CASSLWGLQKKSGNTIYF. CDR3 nucleotides: TGTGCCAGCAGTTTATGGGGTCTACAGAAAAAGTCCGGAAACACCATATATTTT.

This clonotype was counted ten times or more. The chain joins TRBV20-1 to TRBJ2-1; the match to TRBD2 covers 7 bases. V lost 0 bases and J lost 4; bases outside the gene matches: 6. The CDR3 loop spans 15 amino acids. Germline V gene sequence: CDR1 DFQATT, CDR2 SNEGSKA (reference sequence). CDR3 coding DNA: TGCAGTGCTAGAGACGGGAGGCTTCCATACAATGAGCAGTTCTTC. Its protein is CSARDGRLPYNEQFF.

This clonotype was seen only a few times. The chain recombines TRBV27 with TRBJ2-7; D is unresolved. CDR1 and CDR2 (germline): MNHEY, SMNVEV (reference sequence). Trimming removed 3 bases from V and 6 bases from J, with 9 bases in between. This CDR3 is built from 12 residues. As DNA, the CDR3 is TGTGCCAGCAGTTTCATAAACCGCGAGCAGTACTTC. It yields the protein CASSFINREQYF.

This clonotype was detected ten times or more. The genes are TRBV3-1 and TRBJ2-5; 8 positions match TRBD2. In germline, CDR1 is LGHDT, CDR2 YNNKEL (reference sequence). This CDR3 region has 14 residues. V lost 2 bases, J lost 3 bases, and 2 bases stayed unmatched. Written as DNA, the CDR3 is TGTGCCAGCAGCCAAAGCGGGGGAGAAGAGACCCAGTACTTC. This gives the protein CASSQSGGEETQYF.

This clonotype was counted at least ten times. This rearrangement joins TRBV20-1 to TRBJ2-5; the match to TRBD2 covers 7 bases. V lost 7 bases to trimming and J lost 5 bases; unmatched junction nucleotides: 1. The CDR3 has 10 residues. The germline CDR1 and CDR2 sequences are DFQATT and SNEGSKA (reference sequence). The CDR3 DNA is TGCAGTGTGGGGGGGGAGACCCAGTACTTC. Residues: CSVGGETQYF.

This clonotype has a handful of counts. This chain connects TRBV3-1 to TRBJ2-2; D could derive from TRBD1 or TRBD2 (5 bases each). Trimming removed 5 bases at V and 7 bases at J, with 14 bases between. Germline values: CDR1 LGHDT, CDR2 YNNKEL (reference sequence). The CDR3 sequence is 14 residues long. This CDR3 reads CASSAQGDGGELFF. CDR3 DNA: TGTGCCAGCAGCGCTCAAGGGGACGGCGGGGAGCTGTTTTTT.

This chain joins TRBV29-1 and TRBJ2-1; the D is unclear. This CDR3 is 18 amino acids long. V was cut by 1 base and J by 1 base, with 20 bases left in between. Per germline, CDR1 SQVTM and CDR2 ANQGSEA. The CDR3 here is CSVEGGTGPEPSYNEQFF. CDR3 DNA: TGCAGCGTTGAAGGGGGAACTGGACCCGAACCTTCCTACAATGAGCAGTTCTTC.

The chain links TRBV12-3 or TRBV12-4 to TRBJ1-1; perhaps TRBD1 as D (5 bases). This CDR3 has 16 residues. The V end lost 7 bases, the J end lost 2 bases, and 20 bases lay between the germline ends. The CDR3 loop reads CASTPGRSRPNTEAFF. The CDR3 nucleotides are TGTGCCAGCACCCCGGGACGGAGTAGGCCAAACACTGAAGCTTTCTTT.

With respect to this clonotype: An end of the junction does not agree with germline; a read error may underlie this. The chain recombines TRBV9 with TRBJ2-2, with D maybe TRBD2 (5 bases). CDR3 length: 16 residues. The germline CDR1 and CDR2 sequences are SGDLS and YYNGEE. The CDR3 is CASSVPDLAVTGELYF. The CDR3 DNA reads as TGTGCCAGCAGCGTCCCGGATCTAGCTGTAACCGGGGAGCTGTATTTT.

The sample holds a few counts of this clonotype. This chain connects TRBV4-2 to TRBJ2-3; D is perhaps TRBD2 (7 bases). Germline V gene sequence: CDR1 LGHNA, CDR2 YNFKEQ. The V gene lost 4 bases and the J gene lost 2 bases, with 19 bases spanning the gap. The CDR3 has 17 residues. The CDR3 DNA follows: TGTGCCAGCAGCCCTCGGGGCGGGGGCGTATTCACAGATACGCAGTATTTT. Translated: CASSPRGGGVFTDTQYF.

This clonotype was observed at least ten times. V gene TRBV11-3 combines with J gene TRBJ2-1, with TRBD2 matching 14 bases. With V trimmed by 5 bases and J by 9 bases, 6 bases remained unmatched. The CDR3 has 15 amino acids. The germline V gene has CDR1 SGHNT and CDR2 YENEEA. The CDR3 is CASSPGLAGDGEQFF. DNA of the CDR3: TGTGCCAGCAGCCCGGGACTAGCGGGAGACGGTGAGCAGTTCTTC.

This clonotype came up a few times. A junction end diverges from the germline sequence, so it may reflect a read error. The V and J genes are TRBV6-5 and TRBJ1-6; TRBD1 matches 8 bases. The CDR3 runs to 17 residues. From germline, CDR1 is MNHEY and CDR2 SVGAGI. The CDR3 reads CASSHSLPGQGNSPLHF. DNA for the CDR3: TGTGCCAGCAGTCACTCCCTGCCAGGACAGGGTAATTCACCCCTCCACTTT.

This clonotype was detected many times. The genes are TRBV6-5 and TRBJ2-5, with 14 positions matching TRBD2. The trim removed 8 bases at V and 4 bases at J, leaving 12 bases unmatched. CDR1 and CDR2 from the germline V gene are MNHEY and SVGAGI. The CDR3 loop spans 17 amino acids. CDR3 in amino acids: CASGTPGTSGSLETQYF. In DNA form, the CDR3 reads TGTGCCAGCGGAACCCCTGGGACTAGCGGGAGTTTAGAGACCCAGTACTTC.

As to this clonotype: A read error may explain this, as a much larger clone is one base away. The rearrangement links TRBV20-1 to TRBJ2-1; 16 bases are shared with TRBD2. Losses at the gene ends were 5 bases for V and 9 bases for J; bases not matched to a gene: 4. Germline V gene lookup returns CDR1 DFQATT and CDR2 SNEGSKA (reference sequence). The CDR3 length is 14 residues. CDR3 amino acids: CSAGTSGRATEQFF. The CDR3 DNA reads as TGCAGTGCTGGGACTAGCGGGAGGGCCACTGAGCAGTTCTTC.

This clonotype was counted at least ten times. V is TRBV2 and J is TRBJ2-3; 11 bases are a match to TRBD2. V lost 5 bases and J lost 2; bases outside the gene matches: 3. The CDR3 consists of 15 residues. Looked up from germline, CDR1 is SNHLY and CDR2 is FYNNEI. CDR3 coding DNA: TGTGCCAGCAGTCGACTAGCGGGGTTCACAGATACGCAGTATTTT. Translating it yields CASSRLAGFTDTQYF.

This clonotype was seen repeatedly, ten times or more. V and J are TRBV5-1 and TRBJ2-3; TRBD1 matches 11 bases. Trimming removed 3 bases from V and 3 bases from J; junction bases left unmatched: 6. The CDR3 runs 16 residues. CDR1 is SGHRS and CDR2 is YFSETQ in the germline V gene. Here the CDR3 reads CASSWTGGVSTDTQYF. The CDR3 nucleotides read TGCGCCAGCAGCTGGACAGGGGGCGTATCGACAGATACGCAGTATTTT.

Comment on this clonotype: Just one base apart from a much larger clone, this may be a read error. V is TRBV7-2 and J is TRBJ2-7; D may match TRBD1 or TRBD2 (7 bases each). In germline, CDR1 is SGHTA, CDR2 FQGNSA. The CDR3 covers 15 residues. CDR3 coding DNA: TGTGCCAGCAGCTTAGTAGGCAGGGGGGGTTACGAGCAGCACTTC. Its protein product is CASSLVGRGGYEQHF.

This clonotype was detected many times. The chain carries TRBV7-2 and TRBJ1-2, with a possible D match to TRBD1 (5 bases). Germline CDR1 SGHTA, CDR2 FQGNSA. The CDR3 totals 15 residues. Trimming shortened V by 5 bases and J by 5 bases, and 18 bases separated the two germline ends. CDR3: CASSTRQPRVYGYTF. Written as DNA, the CDR3 is TGTGCCAGCAGCACCCGACAGCCACGGGTATATGGCTACACCTTC.

As regards this clonotype: One base away lies a much larger clone, so this may be a sequencing read error. The chain has TRBV4-3 and TRBJ2-2; TRBD2 agrees at 9 bases. The CDR3 runs to 17 residues. Germline V lookup: CDR1 LGHNA, CDR2 YSLEER. V lost 4 bases to trimming and J lost 0 bases; unmatched junction nucleotides: 6. CDR3 DNA sequence: TGCGCCAGCAGCCGAACTCTAGCGGGATCGAACACCGGGGAGCTGTTTTTT. Amino acid sequence: CASSRTLAGSNTGELFF.

About this clonotype: Without the conserved terminal phenylalanine or tryptophan, this CDR3 likely stems from a read error. The DNA is left out, because the CDR3 cannot be placed on it with certainty; the CDR3 is given as TCRdb lists it. V usage is TRBV24-1 and J usage is TRBJ2-5; TRBD2 reflects the table's D call only, with no check against the DNA. Germline V gene sequence: CDR1 KGHDR, CDR2 SFDVKD. The CDR3 is 11 residues long, counting both termini. The CDR3 region is CAGGLAGDKRG.

With respect to this clonotype: Just one base apart from a much larger clone, this may be a read error. Because it lacks the conserved phenylalanine or tryptophan at the end, this CDR3 is likely a read error. J is TRBJ2-2 and V is TRBV7-7; no definite D call. CDR1 and CDR2 (germline): SSHAT, FNYEAQ (reference sequence). The length of the CDR3 is 12 residues. CDR3 amino acids: CASSLLGGELFL. The CDR3 region has the DNA TGTGCTAGCAGCTTATTAGGAGGGGAGCTGTTTCTT.

Remarks on this clonotype: A much larger clone lies a single base off, so this may be a read error. The chain is built from TRBV5-5 and TRBJ2-2; the D is unclear. The CDR3 runs 15 residues. Germline CDR1 reads SGHKS; CDR2 reads YYEKEE (reference sequence). V shed 4 bases and J shed 6 bases, with 16 bases lying between them. CDR3 in amino acids: CASSPAQALPGELFF. The CDR3 DNA is TGTGCCAGCAGCCCCGCGCAGGCATTGCCCGGGGAGCTGTTTTTT. Using reference TRBV5-5 and TRBJ2-2 for the parts outside the CDR3, the full variable domain is DAGVTQSPTHLIKTRGQQVTLRCSPISGHKSVSWYQQVLGQGPQFIFQYYEKEERGRGNFPDRFSARQFPNYSSELNVNALLLGDSALYLCASSPAQALPGELFFGEGSRLTVL.

V usage is TRBV27 and J usage is TRBJ2-1; D may correspond to TRBD1 or TRBD2 (5 bases each). V was clipped by 0 bases and J by 0 bases, with 6 bases between them. The germline CDR1 and CDR2 sequences are MNHEY and SMNVEV (reference sequence). This CDR3 has 15 residues. The CDR3 is CASSLSGVSYNEQFF. As DNA, the CDR3 is TGTGCCAGCAGTTTATCGGGGGTCTCCTACAATGAGCAGTTCTTC.

The sample holds many counts of this clonotype. The rearrangement links TRBV5-1 to TRBJ2-1; possibly TRBD2 for D (5 bases). Trimming left V 6 bases short and J 4 bases short, with 11 bases between. CDR1 and CDR2 from the germline V gene are SGHRS and YFSETQ. The CDR3 has 13 residues. This CDR3 reads CASMLASYNEQFF. CDR3 DNA sequence: TGCGCCAGCATGCTAGCCTCATACAATGAGCAGTTCTTC. Supplemented by reference TRBV5-1 and TRBJ2-1, the full variable domain reads KAGVTQTPRYLIKTRGQQVTLSCSPISGHRSVSWYQQTPGQGLQFLFEYFSETQRNKGNFPGRFSGRQFSNSRSEMNVSTLELGDSALYLCASMLASYNEQFFGPGTRLTVL.

This clonotype was counted many times. The chain employs TRBV12-5 and TRBJ2-1; possible D gene TRBD1, 5 bases. CDR1 is LGHNT and CDR2 is FRNRAP in the germline V gene. CDR3 length equals 18 residues. V lost 0 bases, J lost 1 base, and 16 bases lay in between. The CDR3 reads CASGLVKEFQGSYNEQFF. In DNA form, the CDR3 reads TGTGCTAGTGGTTTGGTAAAAGAGTTCCAGGGATCCTACAATGAGCAGTTCTTC.

The chain uses TRBV2 and TRBJ2-3, with D perhaps TRBD2 (5 bases). With 8 bases removed from V and 2 bases from J, the gap between germline ends came to 11 bases. CDR1 is SNHLY and CDR2 is FYNNEI in the germline V gene. This CDR3 comprises 13 residues. The CDR3 reads CASAGRYTDTQYF. The DNA for the CDR3 is TGTGCCAGCGCGGGTCGATACACAGATACGCAGTATTTT. The full variable domain, rest sourced from reference TRBV2 and TRBJ2-3, is EPEVTQTPSHQVTQMGQEVILRCVPISNHLYFYWYRQILGQKVEFLVSFYNNEISEKSEIFDDQFSVERPDGSNFTLKIRSTKLEDSAMYFCASAGRYTDTQYFGPGTRLTVL.

This clonotype appeared many times. The chain uses TRBV30 and TRBJ1-2; TRBD1 matches 7 bases. Germline V gene sequence: CDR1 GTSNPN, CDR2 SVGIG (reference sequence). Losses at the gene ends were 2 bases for V and 4 bases for J; bases not matched to a gene: 7. This CDR3 contains 14 residues. The CDR3 DNA is TGTGCCTGGAGTCCAGGGGGGGCGGGCTATGGCTACACCTTC. It translates to CAWSPGGAGYGYTF.

In regard to this clonotype: One end of the junction fails to match germline, which may point to a read error. This chain joins TRBV4-1 and TRBJ2-5; 8 bases are a match to TRBD2. The CDR3 has 13 amino acids. CDR1 and CDR2 (germline): MGHRA, YSYEKL. CDR3 residues: CTSSRGGVETQYF. The DNA for the CDR3 is TGCACCAGCAGCCGGGGGGGTGTCGAGACCCAGTACTTC.

Comment on this clonotype: Sequence at one end of the junction differs from germline and may be a read error. This chain joins TRBV12-3 or TRBV12-4 and TRBJ1-6; no clear D. The CDR3 covers 15 residues. The chain's CDR3 is CAGSQRGPDNSPLHF. The CDR3 DNA sequence: TGTGCCGGCAGCCAACGGGGTCCCGATAATTCACCCCTCCACTTT.